This T cell receptor beta chain was documented in a study of OX40 agonist ivuxolimab in advanced cancers. Turning to the study itself: The patients got ivuxolimab, which is an agonistic anti-OX40 (CD134) antibody.

Germline V CDR1 and CDR2: MDHEN, SYDVKM. The V end was cut by 5 bases, the J end by 0 bases, with 10 bases between. This CDR3 contains 14 residues. Sequenced by immunoSEQ multiplex PCR; TCRdb stores in-frame clones only, minus some. The sample consists of about 69,000 clones, roughly nine tenths of them appearing once. Sequenced here: CD4+ or CD8+ T cells sorted from blood, sampled in a trial of the OX40 agonist ivuxolimab. The V gene is TRBV28, the J gene TRBJ2-5, with unresolved D. The sequence was collected from an adult with an advanced solid tumor such as melanoma, head and neck, liver or kidney cancer. CDR3 sequence reads: CASSVIRNQETQYF. The CDR3 DNA sequence: TGTGCCAGCAGTGTCATCAGGAACCAAGAGACCCAGTACTTC.